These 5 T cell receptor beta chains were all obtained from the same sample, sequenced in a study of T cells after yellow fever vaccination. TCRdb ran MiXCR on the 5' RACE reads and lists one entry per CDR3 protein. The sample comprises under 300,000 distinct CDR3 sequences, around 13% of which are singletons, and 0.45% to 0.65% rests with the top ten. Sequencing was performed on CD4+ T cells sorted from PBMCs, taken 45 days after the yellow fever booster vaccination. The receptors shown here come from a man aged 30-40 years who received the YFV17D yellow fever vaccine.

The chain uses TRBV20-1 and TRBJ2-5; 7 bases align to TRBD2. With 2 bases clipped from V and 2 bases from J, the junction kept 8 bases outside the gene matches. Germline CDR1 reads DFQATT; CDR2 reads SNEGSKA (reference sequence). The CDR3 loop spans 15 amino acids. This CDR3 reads CSARSETSAQETQYF. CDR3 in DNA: TGCAGTGCTAGATCGGAAACTAGCGCTCAAGAGACCCAGTACTTC.

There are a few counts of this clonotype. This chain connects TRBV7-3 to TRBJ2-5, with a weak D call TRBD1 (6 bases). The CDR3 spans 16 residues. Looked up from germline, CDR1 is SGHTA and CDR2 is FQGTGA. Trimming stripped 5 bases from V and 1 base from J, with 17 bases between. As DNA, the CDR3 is TGTGCCAGCAGCCACGGTCGGGGACAAGGCCAAGAGACCCAGTACTTC. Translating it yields CASSHGRGQGQETQYF.

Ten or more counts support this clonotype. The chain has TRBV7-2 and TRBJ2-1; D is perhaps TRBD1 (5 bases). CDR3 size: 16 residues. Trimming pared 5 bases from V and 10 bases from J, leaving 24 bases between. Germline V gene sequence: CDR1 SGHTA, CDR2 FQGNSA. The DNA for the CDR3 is TGTGCCAGCAGCCCCTCGTTCCAACCCACAGGAAAGGAGCAGTTCTTC. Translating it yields CASSPSFQPTGKEQFF.

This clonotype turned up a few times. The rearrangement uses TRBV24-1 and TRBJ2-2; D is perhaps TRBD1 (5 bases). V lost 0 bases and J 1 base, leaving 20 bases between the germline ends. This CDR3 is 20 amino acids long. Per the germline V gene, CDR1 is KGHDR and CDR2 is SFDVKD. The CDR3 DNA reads TGTGCCACCAGTGATTTGCAAGGGGTCGGTGACGGCGGGAACACCGGGGAGCTGTTTTTT. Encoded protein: CATSDLQGVGDGGNTGELFF.

This CDR3 reads CSAPGTSGSHTGELFF. The CDR3, as DNA: TGCAGTGCTCCCGGGACTAGCGGGAGCCACACCGGGGAGCTGTTTTTT. V usage is TRBV20-1 and J usage is TRBJ2-2; 14 positions match TRBD2. V was clipped by 5 bases and J by 3 bases; unmatched bases: 5. This CDR3 has 16 amino acids. In germline, CDR1 is DFQATT, CDR2 SNEGSKA (reference sequence).